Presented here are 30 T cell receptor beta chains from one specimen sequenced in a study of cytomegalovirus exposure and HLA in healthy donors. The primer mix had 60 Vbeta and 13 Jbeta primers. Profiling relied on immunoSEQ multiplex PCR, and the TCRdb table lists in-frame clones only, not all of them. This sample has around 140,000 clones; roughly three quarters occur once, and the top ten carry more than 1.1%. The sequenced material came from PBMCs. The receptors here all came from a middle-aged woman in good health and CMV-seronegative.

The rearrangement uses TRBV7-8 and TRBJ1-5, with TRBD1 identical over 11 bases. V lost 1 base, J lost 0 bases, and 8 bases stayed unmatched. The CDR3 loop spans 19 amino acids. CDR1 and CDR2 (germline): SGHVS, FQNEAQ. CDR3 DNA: TGTGCCAGCAGCTTAGGTTGGACAGGGGGCTTGGGTAGCAATCAGCCCCAGCATTTT. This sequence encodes CASSLGWTGGLGSNQPQHF.

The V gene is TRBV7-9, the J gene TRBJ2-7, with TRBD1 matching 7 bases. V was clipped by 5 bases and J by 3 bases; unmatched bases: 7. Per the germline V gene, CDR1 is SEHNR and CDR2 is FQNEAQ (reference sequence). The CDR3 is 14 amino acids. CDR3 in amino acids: CASSPTGQLYEQYF. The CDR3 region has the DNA TGTGCCAGCAGCCCTACGGGACAGCTCTACGAGCAGTACTTC.

The CDR3 loop is CASSPRLVTNYGYTF. CDR3 DNA sequence: TGTGCCAGCAGCCCCCGACTAGTTACTAACTATGGCTACACCTTC. The rearrangement uses TRBV5-8 and TRBJ1-2; D not certain. CDR1 and CDR2 from the germline V gene are SGHTS and YDEGEE. V gave up 4 bases and J gave up 0 bases, with 13 bases separating them. CDR3 length: 15 residues. The complete variable domain, with remaining parts taken from reference TRBV5-8 and TRBJ1-2, reads EAGVTQSPTHLIKTRGQQATLRCSPISGHTSVYWYQQALGLGLQFLLWYDEGEERNRGNFPPRFSGRQFPNYSSELNVNALELEDSALYLCASSPRLVTNYGYTFGSGTRLTVV.

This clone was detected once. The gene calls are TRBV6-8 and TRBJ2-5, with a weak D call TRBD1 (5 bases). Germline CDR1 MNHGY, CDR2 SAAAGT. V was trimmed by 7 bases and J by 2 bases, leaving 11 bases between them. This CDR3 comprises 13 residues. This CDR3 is CASIQGGQETQYF. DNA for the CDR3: TGTGCCAGCATCCAGGGCGGTCAAGAGACCCAGTACTTC.

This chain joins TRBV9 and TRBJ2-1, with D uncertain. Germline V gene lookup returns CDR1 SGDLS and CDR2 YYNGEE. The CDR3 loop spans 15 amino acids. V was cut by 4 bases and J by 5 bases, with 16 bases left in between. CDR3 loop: CASSSDLIPNNEQFF. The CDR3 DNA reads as TGTGCCAGCAGCTCTGACTTAATCCCCAACAATGAGCAGTTCTTC.

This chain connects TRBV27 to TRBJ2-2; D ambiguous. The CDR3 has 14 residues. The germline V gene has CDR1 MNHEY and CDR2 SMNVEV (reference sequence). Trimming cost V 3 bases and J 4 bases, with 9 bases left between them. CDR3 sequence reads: CASSFIPRTGELFF. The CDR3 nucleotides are TGTGCCAGCAGTTTTATCCCCCGCACCGGGGAGCTGTTTTTT.

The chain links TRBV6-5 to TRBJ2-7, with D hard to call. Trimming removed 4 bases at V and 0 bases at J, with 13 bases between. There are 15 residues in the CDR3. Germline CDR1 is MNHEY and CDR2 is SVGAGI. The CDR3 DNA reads TGTGCCAGCAGTTTTCGACGGAGCAGCTCCTACGAGCAGTACTTC. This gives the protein CASSFRRSSSYEQYF.

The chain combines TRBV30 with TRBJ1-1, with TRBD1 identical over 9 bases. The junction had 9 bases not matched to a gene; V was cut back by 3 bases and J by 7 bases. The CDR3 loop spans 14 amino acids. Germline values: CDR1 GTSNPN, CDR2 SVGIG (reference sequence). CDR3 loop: CAWRGQGRNLEAFF. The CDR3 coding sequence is TGTGCCTGGAGGGGACAGGGAAGGAATCTTGAAGCTTTCTTT.

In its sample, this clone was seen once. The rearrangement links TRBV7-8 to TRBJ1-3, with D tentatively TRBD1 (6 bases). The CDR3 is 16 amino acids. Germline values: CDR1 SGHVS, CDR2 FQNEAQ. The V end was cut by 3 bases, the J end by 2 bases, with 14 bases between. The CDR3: CASSFAGTSPGNTIYF. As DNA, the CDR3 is TGTGCCAGCAGCTTCGCAGGGACAAGCCCTGGAAACACCATATATTTT.

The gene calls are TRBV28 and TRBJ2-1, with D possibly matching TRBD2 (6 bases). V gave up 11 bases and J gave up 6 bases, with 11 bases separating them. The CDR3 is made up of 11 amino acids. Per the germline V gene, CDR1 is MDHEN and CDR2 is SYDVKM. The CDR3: CASRELNEQFF. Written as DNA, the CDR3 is TGTGCCTCTCGGGAGCTCAATGAGCAGTTCTTC.

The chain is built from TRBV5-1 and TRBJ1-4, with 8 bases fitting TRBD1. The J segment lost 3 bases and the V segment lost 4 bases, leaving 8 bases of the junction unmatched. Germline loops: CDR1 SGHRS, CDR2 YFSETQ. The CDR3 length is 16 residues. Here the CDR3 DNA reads TGCGCCAGCAGCCCTACAGGGGGAAGGGCTAATGAAAAACTGTTTTTT. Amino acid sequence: CASSPTGGRANEKLFF. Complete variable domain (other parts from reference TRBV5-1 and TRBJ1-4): KAGVTQTPRYLIKTRGQQVTLSCSPISGHRSVSWYQQTPGQGLQFLFEYFSETQRNKGNFPGRFSGRQFSNSRSEMNVSTLELGDSALYLCASSPTGGRANEKLFFGSGTQLSVL.

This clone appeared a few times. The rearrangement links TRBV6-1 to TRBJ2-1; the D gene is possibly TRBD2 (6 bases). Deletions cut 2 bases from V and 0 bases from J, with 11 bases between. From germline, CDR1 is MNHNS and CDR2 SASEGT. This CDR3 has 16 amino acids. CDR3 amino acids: CASSERAGSSYNEQFF. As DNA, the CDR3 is TGTGCCAGCAGTGAAAGGGCGGGGAGCTCCTACAATGAGCAGTTCTTC.

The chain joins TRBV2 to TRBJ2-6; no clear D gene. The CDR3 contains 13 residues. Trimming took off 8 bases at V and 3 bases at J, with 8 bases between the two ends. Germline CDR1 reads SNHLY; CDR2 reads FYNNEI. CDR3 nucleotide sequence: TGTGCCAGCTGTCGGAGTGGGGCCAACGTCCTGACTTTC. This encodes CASCRSGANVLTF.

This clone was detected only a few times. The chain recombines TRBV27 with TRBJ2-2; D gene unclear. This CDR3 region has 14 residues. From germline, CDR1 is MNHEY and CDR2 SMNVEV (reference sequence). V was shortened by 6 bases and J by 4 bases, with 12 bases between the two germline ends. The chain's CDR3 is CASSLWATTGELFF. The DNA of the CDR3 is TGTGCCAGCAGCCTATGGGCGACCACCGGGGAGCTGTTTTTT.

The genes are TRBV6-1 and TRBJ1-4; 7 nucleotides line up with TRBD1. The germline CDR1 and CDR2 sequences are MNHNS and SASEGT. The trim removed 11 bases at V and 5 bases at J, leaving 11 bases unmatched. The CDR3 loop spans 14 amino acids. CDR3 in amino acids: CAGAGQGGNEKLFF. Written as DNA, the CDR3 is TGTGCCGGGGCAGGCCAGGGGGGAAATGAAAAACTGTTTTTT.

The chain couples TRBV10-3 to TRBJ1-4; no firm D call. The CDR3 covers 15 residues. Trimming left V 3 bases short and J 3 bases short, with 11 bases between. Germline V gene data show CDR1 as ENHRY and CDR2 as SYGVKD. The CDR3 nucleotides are TGTGCCATCAGTGACGCCGGGTCTCCTAATGAAAAACTGTTTTTT. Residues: CAISDAGSPNEKLFF.

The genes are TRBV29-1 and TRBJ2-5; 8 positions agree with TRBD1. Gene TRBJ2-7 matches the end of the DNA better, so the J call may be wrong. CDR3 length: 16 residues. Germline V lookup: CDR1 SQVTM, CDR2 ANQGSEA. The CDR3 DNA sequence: TGCAGCGTTGAGAACGGACAGGGTTTAAACGGGTACGAGCAGTACTTC. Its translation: CSVENGQGLNGYEQYF.

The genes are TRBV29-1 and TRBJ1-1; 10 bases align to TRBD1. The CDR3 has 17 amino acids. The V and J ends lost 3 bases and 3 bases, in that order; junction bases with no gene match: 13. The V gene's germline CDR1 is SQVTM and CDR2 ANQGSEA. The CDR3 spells CSVEPGQGVGADTEAFF. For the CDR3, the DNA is TGCAGCGTTGAGCCAGGACAGGGGGTCGGGGCTGACACTGAAGCTTTCTTT.

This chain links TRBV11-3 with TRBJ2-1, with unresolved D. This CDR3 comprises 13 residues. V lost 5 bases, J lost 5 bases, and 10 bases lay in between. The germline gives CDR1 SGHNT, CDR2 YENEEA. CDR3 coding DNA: TGTGCCAGCAGCCCTCCCCTCGACAATGAGCAGTTCTTC. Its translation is CASSPPLDNEQFF.

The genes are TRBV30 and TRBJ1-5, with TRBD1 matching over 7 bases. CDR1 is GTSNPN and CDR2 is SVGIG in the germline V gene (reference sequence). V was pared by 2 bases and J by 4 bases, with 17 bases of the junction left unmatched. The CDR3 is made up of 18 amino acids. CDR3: CAWSHWTGINLRNQPQHF. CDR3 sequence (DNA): TGTGCCTGGAGTCACTGGACAGGCATTAATCTCCGGAATCAGCCCCAGCATTTT.

The CDR3 nucleotides are TGTGCCACCAATAGGGTAACAGGGCCTAACCAAGAGACCCAGTACTTC. It yields the protein CATNRVTGPNQETQYF. The chain has TRBV15 and TRBJ2-5, with D perhaps matching TRBD1 (6 bases). Germline loops: CDR1 LNHNV, CDR2 YYDKDF (reference sequence). V was cut by 7 bases and J by 0 bases, with 18 bases left in between. This CDR3 is 16 amino acids long. Variable domain in full (rest from reference TRBV15 and TRBJ2-5): DAMVIQNPRYQVTQFGKPVTLSCSQTLNHNVMYWYQQKSSQAPKLLFHYYDKDFNNEADTPDNFQSRRPNTSFCFLDIRSPGLGDTAMYLCATNRVTGPNQETQYFGPGTRLLVL.

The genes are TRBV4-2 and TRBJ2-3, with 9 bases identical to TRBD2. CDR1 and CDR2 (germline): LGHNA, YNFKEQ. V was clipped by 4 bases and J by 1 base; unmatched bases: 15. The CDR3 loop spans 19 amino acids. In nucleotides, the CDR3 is TGTGCCAGCAGCCCCGGGGGGCGGGGGGGCTGGGTAGGCACAGATACGCAGTATTTT. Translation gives CASSPGGRGGWVGTDTQYF.

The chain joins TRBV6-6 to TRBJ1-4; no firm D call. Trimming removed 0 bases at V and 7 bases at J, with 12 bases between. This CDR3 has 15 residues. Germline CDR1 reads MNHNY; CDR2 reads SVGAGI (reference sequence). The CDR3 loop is CASSYSVRMGEKLFF. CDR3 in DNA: TGTGCCAGCAGTTACTCGGTCAGGATGGGTGAAAAACTGTTTTTT.

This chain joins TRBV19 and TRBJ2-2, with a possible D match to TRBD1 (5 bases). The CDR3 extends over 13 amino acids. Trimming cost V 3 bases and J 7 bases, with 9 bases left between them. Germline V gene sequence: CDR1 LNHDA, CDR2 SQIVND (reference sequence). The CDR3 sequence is CASSMWGVGELFF. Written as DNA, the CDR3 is TGTGCCAGTAGTATGTGGGGCGTCGGGGAGCTGTTTTTT.

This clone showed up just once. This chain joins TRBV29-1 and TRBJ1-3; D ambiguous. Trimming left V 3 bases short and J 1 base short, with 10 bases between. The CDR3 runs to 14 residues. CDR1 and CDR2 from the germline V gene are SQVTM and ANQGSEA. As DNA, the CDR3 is TGCAGCGTTGAGTTGGGGAGATCTGGAAACACCATATATTTT. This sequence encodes CSVELGRSGNTIYF.

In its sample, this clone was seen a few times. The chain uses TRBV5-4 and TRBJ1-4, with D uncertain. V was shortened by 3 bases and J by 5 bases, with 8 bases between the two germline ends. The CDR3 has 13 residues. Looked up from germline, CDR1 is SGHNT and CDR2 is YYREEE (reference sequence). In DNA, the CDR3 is TGTGCCAGCAGCTCTTGGCAGAATGAAAAACTGTTTTTT. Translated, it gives CASSSWQNEKLFF.

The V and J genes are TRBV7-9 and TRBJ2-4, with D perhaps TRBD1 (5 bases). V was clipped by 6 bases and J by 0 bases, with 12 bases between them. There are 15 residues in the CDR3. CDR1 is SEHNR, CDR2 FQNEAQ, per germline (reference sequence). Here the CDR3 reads CASSRQTLAKNIQYF. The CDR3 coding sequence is TGTGCCAGCAGTCGACAGACTTTAGCCAAAAACATTCAGTACTTC.

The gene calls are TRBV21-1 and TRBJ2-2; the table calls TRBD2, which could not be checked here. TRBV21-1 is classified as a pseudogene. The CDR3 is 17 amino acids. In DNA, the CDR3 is TGTGCCAGCAGGGAGCAAACGAATCTTGCAGCCACCGGGGAGCTGTTTTTT. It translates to CASREQTNLAATGELFF.

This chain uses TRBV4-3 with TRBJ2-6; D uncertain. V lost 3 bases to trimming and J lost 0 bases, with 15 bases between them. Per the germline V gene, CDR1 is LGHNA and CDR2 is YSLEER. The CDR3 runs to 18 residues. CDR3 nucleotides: TGCGCCAGCAGCCACCGATCAGGTGAAACCTCTGGGGCCAACGTCCTGACTTTC. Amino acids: CASSHRSGETSGANVLTF.

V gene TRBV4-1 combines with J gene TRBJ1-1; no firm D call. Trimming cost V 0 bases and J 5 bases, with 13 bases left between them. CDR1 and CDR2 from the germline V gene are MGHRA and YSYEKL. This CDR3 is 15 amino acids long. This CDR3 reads CASSQDTAGSTEAFF. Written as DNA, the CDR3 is TGCGCCAGCAGCCAAGATACGGCGGGCAGTACTGAAGCTTTCTTT.